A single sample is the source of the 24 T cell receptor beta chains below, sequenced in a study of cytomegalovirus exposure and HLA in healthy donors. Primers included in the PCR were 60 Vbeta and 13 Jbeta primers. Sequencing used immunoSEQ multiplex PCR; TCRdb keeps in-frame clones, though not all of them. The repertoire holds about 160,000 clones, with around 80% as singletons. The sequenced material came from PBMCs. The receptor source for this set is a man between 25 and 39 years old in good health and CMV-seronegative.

The CDR3 protein is CASSVMTDRDLLPSSYEQYF. The DNA of the CDR3 is TGCGCCAGCAGCGTGATGACGGACAGGGATCTTCTACCTAGCTCCTACGAGCAGTACTTC. The rearrangement joins TRBV5-1 to TRBJ2-7; TRBD1 matches 8 bases. CDR3 length: 20 residues. Trimming removed 4 bases from V and 0 bases from J; junction bases left unmatched: 21. Germline V lookup: CDR1 SGHRS, CDR2 YFSETQ. The full variable domain, rest sourced from reference TRBV5-1 and TRBJ2-7, is KAGVTQTPRYLIKTRGQQVTLSCSPISGHRSVSWYQQTPGQGLQFLFEYFSETQRNKGNFPGRFSGRQFSNSRSEMNVSTLELGDSALYLCASSVMTDRDLLPSSYEQYFGPGTRLTVT.

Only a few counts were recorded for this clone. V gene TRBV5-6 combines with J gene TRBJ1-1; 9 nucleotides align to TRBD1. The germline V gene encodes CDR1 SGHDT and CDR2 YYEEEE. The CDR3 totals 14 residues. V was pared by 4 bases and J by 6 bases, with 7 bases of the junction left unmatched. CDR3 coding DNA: TGTGCCAGCAGCCCCGGGACAGGGTTATCTGAAGCTTTCTTT. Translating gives CASSPGTGLSEAFF.

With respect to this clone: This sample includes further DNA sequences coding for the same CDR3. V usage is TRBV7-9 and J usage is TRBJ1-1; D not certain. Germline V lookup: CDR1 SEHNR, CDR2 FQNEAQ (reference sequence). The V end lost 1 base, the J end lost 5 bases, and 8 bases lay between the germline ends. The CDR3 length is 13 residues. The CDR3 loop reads CASSLGGKTEAFF. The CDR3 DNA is TGTGCCAGCAGCTTAGGAGGAAAGACTGAAGCTTTCTTT.

The DNA of the CDR3 is TGTGCCAGCAGTGCCCTCTTACAGGGCGGCCACGAGCAGTACTTC. This sequence encodes CASSALLQGGHEQYF. V gene TRBV2 combines with J gene TRBJ2-7; TRBD1 is a possible D gene (6 bases). Trimming removed 4 bases at V and 5 bases at J, with 18 bases between. In germline, CDR1 is SNHLY, CDR2 FYNNEI. The CDR3 is made up of 15 amino acids.

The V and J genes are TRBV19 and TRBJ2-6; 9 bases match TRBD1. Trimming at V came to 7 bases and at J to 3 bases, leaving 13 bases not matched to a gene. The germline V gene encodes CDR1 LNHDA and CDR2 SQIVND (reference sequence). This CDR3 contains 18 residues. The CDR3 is CASTPGGQGARGANVLTF. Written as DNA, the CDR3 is TGTGCCAGTACCCCTGGGGGACAGGGAGCACGTGGGGCCAACGTCCTGACTTTC.

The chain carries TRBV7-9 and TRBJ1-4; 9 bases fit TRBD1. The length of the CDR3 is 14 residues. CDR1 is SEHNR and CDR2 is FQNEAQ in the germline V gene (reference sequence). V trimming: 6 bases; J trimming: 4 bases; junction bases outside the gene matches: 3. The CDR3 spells CASSPDRGNEKLFF. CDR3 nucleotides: TGTGCCAGCAGTCCGGACAGGGGTAATGAAAAACTGTTTTTT.

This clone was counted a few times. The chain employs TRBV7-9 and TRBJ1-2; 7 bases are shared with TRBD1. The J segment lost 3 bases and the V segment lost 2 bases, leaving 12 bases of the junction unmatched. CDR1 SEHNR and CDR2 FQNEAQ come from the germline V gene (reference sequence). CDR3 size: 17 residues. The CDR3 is CASSLPLPTGTYYGYTF. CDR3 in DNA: TGTGCCAGCAGCTTACCCCTCCCGACAGGGACCTACTATGGCTACACCTTC.

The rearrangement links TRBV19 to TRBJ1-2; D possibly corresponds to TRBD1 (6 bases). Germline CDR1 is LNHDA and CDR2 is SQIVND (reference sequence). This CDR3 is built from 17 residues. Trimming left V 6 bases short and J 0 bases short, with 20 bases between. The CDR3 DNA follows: TGTGCCAGTAGCCTAACTGGACAGCGTTTAGCTAACTATGGCTACACCTTC. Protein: CASSLTGQRLANYGYTF. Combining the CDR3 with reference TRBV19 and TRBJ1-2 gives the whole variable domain DGGITQSPKYLFRKEGQNVTLSCEQNLNHDAMYWYRQDPGQGLRLIYYSQIVNDFQKGDIAEGYSVSREKKESFPLTVTSAQKNPTAFYLCASSLTGQRLANYGYTFGSGTRLTVV.

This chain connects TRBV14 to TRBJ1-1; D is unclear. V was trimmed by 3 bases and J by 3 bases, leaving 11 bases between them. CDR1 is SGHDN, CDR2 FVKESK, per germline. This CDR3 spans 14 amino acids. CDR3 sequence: CASSQGARYTEAFF. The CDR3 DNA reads TGTGCCAGCAGCCAGGGCGCACGGTACACTGAAGCTTTCTTT.

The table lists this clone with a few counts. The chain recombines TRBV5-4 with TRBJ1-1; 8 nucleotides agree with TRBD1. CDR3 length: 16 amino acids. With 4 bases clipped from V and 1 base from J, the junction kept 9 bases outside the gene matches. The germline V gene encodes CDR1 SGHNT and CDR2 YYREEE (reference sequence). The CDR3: CASSIPGQETNTEAFF. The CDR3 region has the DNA TGTGCCAGCAGCATTCCGGGACAGGAGACGAACACTGAAGCTTTCTTT.

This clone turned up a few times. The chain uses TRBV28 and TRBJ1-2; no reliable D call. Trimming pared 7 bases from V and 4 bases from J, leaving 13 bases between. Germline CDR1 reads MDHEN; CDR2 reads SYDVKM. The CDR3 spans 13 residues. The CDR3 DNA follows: TGTGCCAGCACCCAAAGACTGATCTATGGCTACACCTTC. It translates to CASTQRLIYGYTF.

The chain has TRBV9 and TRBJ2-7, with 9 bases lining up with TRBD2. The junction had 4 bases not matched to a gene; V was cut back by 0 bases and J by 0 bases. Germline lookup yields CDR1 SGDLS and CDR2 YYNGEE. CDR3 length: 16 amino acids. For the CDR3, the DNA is TGTGCCAGCAGCGTAGGTCTAGCGGGAAACTCCTACGAGCAGTACTTC. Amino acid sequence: CASSVGLAGNSYEQYF.

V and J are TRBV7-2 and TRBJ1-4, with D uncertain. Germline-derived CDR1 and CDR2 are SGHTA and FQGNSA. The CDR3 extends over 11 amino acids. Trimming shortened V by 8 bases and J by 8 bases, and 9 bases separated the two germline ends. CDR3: CASGSGEKLFF. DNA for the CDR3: TGTGCCAGCGGGTCCGGGGAAAAACTGTTTTTT. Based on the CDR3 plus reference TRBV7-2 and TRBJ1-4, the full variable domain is GAGVSQSPSNKVTEKGKDVELRCDPISGHTALYWYRQSLGQGLEFLIYFQGNSAPDKSGLPSDRFSAERTGGSVSTLTIQRTQQEDSAVYLCASGSGEKLFFGSGTQLSVL.

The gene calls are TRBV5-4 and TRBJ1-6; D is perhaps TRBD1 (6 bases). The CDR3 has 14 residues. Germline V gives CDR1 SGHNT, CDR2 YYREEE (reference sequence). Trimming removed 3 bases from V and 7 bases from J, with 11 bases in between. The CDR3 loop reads CASSWGGPNSPLHF. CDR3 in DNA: TGTGCCAGCAGCTGGGGGGGGCCGAATTCACCCCTCCACTTT.

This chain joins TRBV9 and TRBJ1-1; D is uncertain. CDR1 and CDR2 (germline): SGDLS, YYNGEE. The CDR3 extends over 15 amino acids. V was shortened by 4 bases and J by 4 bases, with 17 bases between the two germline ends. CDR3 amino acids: CASSPGGGEGTEAFF. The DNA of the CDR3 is TGTGCCAGCAGCCCCGGAGGAGGAGAGGGCACTGAAGCTTTCTTT.

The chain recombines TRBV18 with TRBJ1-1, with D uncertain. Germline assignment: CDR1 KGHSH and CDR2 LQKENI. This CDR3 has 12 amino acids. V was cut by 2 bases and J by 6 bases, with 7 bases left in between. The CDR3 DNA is TGTGCCAGCTCACCAACGCTAGCTGAAGCTTTCTTT. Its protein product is CASSPTLAEAFF.

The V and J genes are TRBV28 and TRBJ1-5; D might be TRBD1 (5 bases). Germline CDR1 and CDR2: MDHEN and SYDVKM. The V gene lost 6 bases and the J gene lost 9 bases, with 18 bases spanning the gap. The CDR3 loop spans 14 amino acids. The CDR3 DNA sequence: TGTGCCAGCAGAAAGGGCGGTGGGGGGGGGCCCCAGCATTTT. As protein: CASRKGGGGGPQHF.

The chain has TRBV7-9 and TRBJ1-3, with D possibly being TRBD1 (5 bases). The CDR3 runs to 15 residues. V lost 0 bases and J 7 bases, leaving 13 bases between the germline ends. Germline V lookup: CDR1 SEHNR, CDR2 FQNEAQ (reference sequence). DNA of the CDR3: TGTGCCAGCAGCTTAGCGCTGGGGGGGTTGAACACCATATATTTT. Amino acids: CASSLALGGLNTIYF.

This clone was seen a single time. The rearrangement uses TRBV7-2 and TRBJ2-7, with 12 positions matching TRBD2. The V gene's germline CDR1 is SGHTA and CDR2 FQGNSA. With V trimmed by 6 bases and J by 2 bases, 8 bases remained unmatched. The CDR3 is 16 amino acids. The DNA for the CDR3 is TGTGCCAGCAGTTTCCGACTAGCGGGGGTCCCCTACGAGCAGTACTTC. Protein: CASSFRLAGVPYEQYF.

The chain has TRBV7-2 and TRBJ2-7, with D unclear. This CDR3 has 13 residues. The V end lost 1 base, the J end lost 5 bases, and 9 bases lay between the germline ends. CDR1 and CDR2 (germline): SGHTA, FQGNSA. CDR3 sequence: CASSLERRDEQYF. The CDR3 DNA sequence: TGTGCCAGCAGCTTAGAGAGACGGGACGAGCAGTACTTC.

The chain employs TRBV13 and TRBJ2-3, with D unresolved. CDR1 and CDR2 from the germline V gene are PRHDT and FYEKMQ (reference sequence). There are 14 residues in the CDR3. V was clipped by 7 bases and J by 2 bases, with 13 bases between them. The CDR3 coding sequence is TGTGCCAGCACCCCTGTCCCGTCCACAGATACGCAGTATTTT. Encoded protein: CASTPVPSTDTQYF.

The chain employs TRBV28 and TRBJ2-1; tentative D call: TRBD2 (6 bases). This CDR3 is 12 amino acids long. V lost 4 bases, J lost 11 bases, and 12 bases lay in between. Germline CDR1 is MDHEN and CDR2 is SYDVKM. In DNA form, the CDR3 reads TGTGCCAGCAGTTCGCGGCGGGGTAAGCAGTTCTTC. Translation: CASSSRRGKQFF.

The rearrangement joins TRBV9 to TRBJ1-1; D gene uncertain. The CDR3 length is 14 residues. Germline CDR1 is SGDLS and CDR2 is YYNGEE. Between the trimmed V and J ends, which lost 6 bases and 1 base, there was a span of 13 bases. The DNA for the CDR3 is TGTGCCAGCACCCTCGGGGAGGCGAACACTGAAGCTTTCTTT. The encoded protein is CASTLGEANTEAFF.

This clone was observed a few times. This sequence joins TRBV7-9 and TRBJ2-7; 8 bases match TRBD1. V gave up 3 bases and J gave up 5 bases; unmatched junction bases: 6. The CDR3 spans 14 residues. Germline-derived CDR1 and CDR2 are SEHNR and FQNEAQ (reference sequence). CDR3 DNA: TGTGCCAGCAGCTTGCAGGGGGCAATGAACGAGCAGTACTTC. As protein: CASSLQGAMNEQYF.